In this sample, the clone carrying this TCR beta chain turned up once. In the authors' workflow: Using reference gene primer amplification, nucleated cell counts were estimated. Only in-frame clones appear in the TCRdb table, and some are missing; sequencing was by immunoSEQ multiplex PCR. V, J and clone size reflect that table, while D and trimming were determined from the DNA. The table lists under 200,000 clones, over 80% of them singletons, with less than 3.5% in the top ten. Trimming at V came to 0 bases and at J to 0 bases, leaving 1 base not matched to a gene. Germline V gene lookup returns CDR1 SGHRS and CDR2 YFSETQ. This CDR3 is 17 amino acids long. This sample is drawn from a study of blood T cell repertoires in COVID-19.

The sample consisted of peripheral blood. This receptor was obtained from a woman aged 55-70 years with acute or convalescent COVID-19. The V and J genes are TRBV5-1 and TRBJ2-3; 13 positions match TRBD2. The CDR3 loop reads CASSLELAGGSTDTQYF. CDR3 DNA: TGCGCCAGCAGCTTGGAACTAGCGGGGGGGAGCACAGATACGCAGTATTTT.